Listed below are T cell receptor beta chains from one sample, sequenced in a study of blood T cell repertoires in COVID-19. Libraries were prepared by immunoSEQ multiplex PCR; TCRdb keeps only in-frame clonotypes and omits some of them. The sample includes hundreds of thousands of clones, over 75% seen only once; the top ten take approximately 8.8%. Input material: peripheral blood. The receptors shown here come from a man younger than 35 with active or convalescent COVID-19. Both conserved end residues are part of each CDR3. Each record gives: clone size, J gene, V gene, D gene, CDR3 DNA, CDR3 protein. The D gene is left open where the match is weak. A clone size is listed for some rows: how often the clone was seen (once, few, many), or a class if it is expanded.

>NA|TRBJ2-3|TRBV11-2|TRBD2
TGTGCCAGCAGCTTAGAGCGGGGGGCTTACACAGATACGCAGTATTTT
CASSLERGAYTDTQYF
>NA|TRBJ1-1|TRBV7-9|TRBD1
TGTGCCAGCAGCTCGACAGGGGGCGGCACTGAAGCTTTCTTT
CASSSTGGGTEAFF
>NA|TRBJ2-3|TRBV7-3|NA
TGTGCCAGCAGCTTGACAGGCTCCACAGATACGCAGTATTTT
CASSLTGSTDTQYF
>NA|TRBJ1-5|TRBV4-1|NA
TGCGCCAGCAGCCAAGTGGCAGGGGATCAGCCCCAGCATTTT
CASSQVAGDQPQHF
>NA|TRBJ1-1|TRBV19|NA
TGTGCCAGTAGTATCTCGAGTAGGAACACTGAAGCTTTCTTT
CASSISSRNTEAFF
>NA|TRBJ2-1|TRBV4-3|TRBD2
TGCGCCAGCAGCTCCACCTCTAGCGGGGGAACGGCCAATGAGCAGTTCTTC
CASSSTSSGGTANEQFF
>once|TRBJ1-2|TRBV2|TRBD1
TGTGCCAGCAGCAGACAGGGCTATGGCTACACCTTC
CASSRQGYGYTF
>NA|TRBJ2-1|TRBV12-5|NA
TGTGCTAGTGGTCTCGCCGTTTGGCAACCTTCAAACTACAATGAGCAGTTCTTC
CASGLAVWQPSNYNEQFF
>NA|TRBJ1-6|TRBV19|NA
TGTGCCAGTAGTACCGGATCGCGGGGCTATAATTCACCCCTCCACTTT
CASSTGSRGYNSPLHF
>NA|TRBJ1-6|TRBV5-8|TRBD1
TGTGCCAGCAGCACCGGGGACAGGGGGAGCACCTATAATTCACCCCTCCACTTT
CASSTGDRGSTYNSPLHF
>once|TRBJ1-1|TRBV18|NA
TGTGCCAGCTCACCTTCATCTTTCCGGGGGACTGAAGCTTTCTTT
CASSPSSFRGTEAFF
>NA|TRBJ1-2|TRBV5-4|TRBD1
TGTGCCAGCAGCTTACCGGGACAGGGAGGCCTTGGCTACACCTTC
CASSLPGQGGLGYTF
>NA|TRBJ2-5|TRBV12-5|TRBD2
TGTGCTAGTGGACCTCCCACTAGCGACCTTGAGGGGACCCAGTACTTC
CASGPPTSDLEGTQYF
>NA|TRBJ1-1|TRBV4-1|NA
TGCGCCAGCAGCCAAGATCCGTTTTGGAGGGTCGGCACTGAAGCTTTCTTT
CASSQDPFWRVGTEAFF
>NA|TRBJ1-4|TRBV4-1|TRBD1
TGCGCCAGCAGCCTGGGAACAGGGGGGGGTGAAAAACTGTTTTTT
CASSLGTGGGEKLFF
>NA|TRBJ1-6|TRBV7-8|NA
TGTGCCAGCCACTTGACGGGGGGAGTAGGTTCACCCCTCCACTTT
CASHLTGGVGSPLHF
>NA|TRBJ1-6|TRBV6-5|NA
TGTGCCAGCAGTTACGGGCCTCAGATTAATTCACCCCTCCACTTT
CASSYGPQINSPLHF
>NA|TRBJ1-5|TRBV5-1|TRBD1
TGCGCCAGCAGCCTAGGACAGGGGGCAAATCAGCCCCAGCATTTT
CASSLGQGANQPQHF
>NA|TRBJ2-7|TRBV11-2|TRBD1
TGTGCCAGCAGCCTAATGACCGGGACAGTCTCCTACGAGCAGTACTTC
CASSLMTGTVSYEQYF
>NA|TRBJ1-6|TRBV9|TRBD1
TGTGCCAGCAGCGCGACGACAGGGAGGTCACCCCTCCACTTT
CASSATTGRSPLHF
>NA|TRBJ2-2|TRBV12-3/TRBV12-4|NA
TGTGCCAGCAGCCAAAACAGGGCCGGGGAGCTGTTTTTT
CASSQNRAGELFF
>NA|TRBJ2-3|TRBV5-6|TRBD1
TGTGCCAGCAGCTACCCGGGACAGGGAAGTGAAGATACGCAGTATTTT
CASSYPGQGSEDTQYF
>NA|TRBJ2-1|TRBV7-3|NA
TGTGCCAGCAGCTTAGGGGGAGGTGAGCAGTTCTTC
CASSLGGGEQFF
>NA|TRBJ2-1|TRBV7-7|NA
TGTGCCAGCAGCCCAGGATCCACCTTTGAGCAGTTCTTC
CASSPGSTFEQFF
>NA|TRBJ2-5|TRBV7-3|TRBD2
TGTGCCAGCAGCTTACTAGCGGGGGGGCCTGAGACCCAGTACTTC
CASSLLAGGPETQYF
>NA|TRBJ2-3|TRBV6-5|TRBD2
TGTGCCAGCAGTACGACTAGCGGGGGCACAGATACGCAGTATTTT
CASSTTSGGTDTQYF
>NA|TRBJ2-3|TRBV2|TRBD2
TGTGCCAGCAGCGCTAGCGGGGGCACAGATACGCAGTATTTT
CASSASGGTDTQYF
>NA|TRBJ2-5|TRBV5-1|NA
TGCGCCAGCAGCTTGGAAGGGGACATAGGGTGGGAGACCCAGTACTTC
CASSLEGDIGWETQYF
>NA|TRBJ2-1|TRBV2|TRBD1
TGTGCCAGCAGTGAAGGACAGGGTTATACTATTAGCTCCTACAATGAGCAGTTCTTC
CASSEGQGYTISSYNEQFF
>NA|TRBJ2-2|TRBV4-1|NA
TGCGCCAGCAGCCAAGATCCGGGTACCGGGGAGCTGTTTTTT
CASSQDPGTGELFF
>NA|TRBJ1-1|TRBV5-4|TRBD1
TGTGCCAGCGTTTCCCCGCGGGACAGCAACACTGAAGCTTTCTTT
CASVSPRDSNTEAFF
>NA|TRBJ2-1|TRBV5-1|TRBD2
TGCGCCAGCAGCCCGACAGGGACTAGCGGGGGAAGCTCCTACAATGAGCAGTTCTTC
CASSPTGTSGGSSYNEQFF
>NA|TRBJ1-6|TRBV19|NA
TGTGCCAGTAGGGTAGGCGGTTCACCCCTCCACTTT
CASRVGGSPLHF
>NA|TRBJ1-1|TRBV5-5|TRBD1
TGTGCCAGCAGCGCACTGGGACAGCGGAACACTGAAGCTTTCTTT
CASSALGQRNTEAFF
>NA|TRBJ2-1|TRBV12-3/TRBV12-4|NA
TGTGCCAGCTGGAGGGGGCCCAATGAGCAGTTCTTC
CASWRGPNEQFF
>NA|TRBJ2-7|TRBV7-2|TRBD2
TGTGCCAGCAGTTTTAGCGGGGGAAGGGTGGGAGAGCAGTACTTC
CASSFSGGRVGEQYF
>NA|TRBJ2-1|TRBV7-9|NA
TGTGCCAGCAGCTTAGATCCCGATGAGCAGTTCTTC
CASSLDPDEQFF
>NA|TRBJ1-6|TRBV10-2|NA
TGCGCCAGCAGTTCTTCAAGGGGCCCAAATTCACCCCTCCACTTT
CASSSSRGPNSPLHF
>few|TRBJ1-2|TRBV9|NA
TGTGCCAGCAGCGTTGAGGGAGCCACCTCACCTAACTATGGCTACACCTTC
CASSVEGATSPNYGYTF
>NA|TRBJ1-6|TRBV3-1/TRBV3-2|TRBD1
TGTGCCAGCAGCACCCGGGACAGGGGGATTGTCCGCTCAGGATCCCTCCACTTT
CASSTRDRGIVRSGSLHF
>NA|TRBJ2-7|TRBV4-1|NA
TGCGCCAGCAGCCAAGGCGGAAGGGGGAGCTCCTACGAGCAGTACTTC
CASSQGGRGSSYEQYF
>NA|TRBJ2-3|TRBV7-2|NA
TGTGCCAGCAGCTTAGGAGCGGGCATCGGGGATACGCAGTATTTT
CASSLGAGIGDTQYF
>NA|TRBJ1-1|TRBV16|TRBD1
TGTGCCAGCAGCCAATTCAGGGGGTCTGAAGCTTTCTTT
CASSQFRGSEAFF
>once|TRBJ1-2|TRBV5-1|TRBD1
TGCGCCAGCAGCCCCTGGGACAGGGGGAACTATGGCTACACCTTC
CASSPWDRGNYGYTF
>NA|TRBJ2-7|TRBV5-1|NA
TGCGCCAGCAGCTTGGGGCAGGGTAGCTACGAGCAGTACTTC
CASSLGQGSYEQYF
>NA|TRBJ2-7|TRBV7-2|TRBD1
TGTGCCAGCAGCCCTCGGGACAGGGGGTGGGAGCAGTACTTC
CASSPRDRGWEQYF
>NA|TRBJ1-2|TRBV6-5|NA
TGTGCCAGCAGTTACGGAGGGGACTACTATGGCTACACCTTC
CASSYGGDYYGYTF
>NA|TRBJ1-1|TRBV10-3|NA
TGTGCCATCAGTGAGTCGAGGACTGAAGCTTTCTTT
CAISESRTEAFF
>once|TRBJ2-3|TRBV10-2|TRBD2
TGCGCCAGCAGTGAGCCCCACCGGGGGGGCACAGATACGCAGTATTTT
CASSEPHRGGTDTQYF
>many|TRBJ2-3|TRBV6-4|TRBD1
TGTGCCAGCAGTGAAGGGACAGGGGGCGCGGATACGCAGTATTTT
CASSEGTGGADTQYF
>NA|TRBJ1-1|TRBV6-5|NA
TGTGCCAGCACCCTGGTCCAGGGCACTGAAGCTTTCTTT
CASTLVQGTEAFF
>once|TRBJ2-6|TRBV2|NA
TGTGCCAGCAGTGTACAGGACTCTGGGGCCAACGTCCTGACTTTC
CASSVQDSGANVLTF
>NA|TRBJ2-1|TRBV5-1|TRBD2
TGCGCCAGCAGCGCGACTAGCGGGGGGGCCTATGAGCAGTTCTTC
CASSATSGGAYEQFF
>NA|TRBJ2-1|TRBV6-6|TRBD2
TGTGCCAGCAGTCTGGCTAGCGGGTATAGCTCCTACAATGAGCAGTTCTTC
CASSLASGYSSYNEQFF
>NA|TRBJ2-7|TRBV6-5|NA
TGTGCCAGCAGAGACGCGGGACGCGGTTACGAGCAGTACTTC
CASRDAGRGYEQYF
>once|TRBJ1-1|TRBV12-3/TRBV12-4|NA
TGTGCCAGCAGTTTTGGAGCTACTGAAGCTTTCTTT
CASSFGATEAFF